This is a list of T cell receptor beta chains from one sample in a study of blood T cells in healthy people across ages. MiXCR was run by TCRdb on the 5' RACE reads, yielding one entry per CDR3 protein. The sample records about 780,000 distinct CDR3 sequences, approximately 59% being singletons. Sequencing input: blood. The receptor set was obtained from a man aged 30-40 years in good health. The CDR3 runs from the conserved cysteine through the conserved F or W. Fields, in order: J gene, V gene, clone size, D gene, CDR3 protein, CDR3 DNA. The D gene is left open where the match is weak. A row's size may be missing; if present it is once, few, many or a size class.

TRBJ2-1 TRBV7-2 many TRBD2 CASSLVAGGRDEQFF TGTGCCAGCAGCTTAGTTGCGGGGGGGCGAGATGAGCAGTTCTTC
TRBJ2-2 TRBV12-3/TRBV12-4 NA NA CASSSRSTGELFF TGTGCCAGCAGCTCGCGCTCCACCGGGGAGCTGTTTTTT
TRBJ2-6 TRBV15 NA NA CATSREVQSGANVLTF TGTGCCACCAGCAGAGAGGTACAGTCTGGGGCCAACGTCCTGACTTTC
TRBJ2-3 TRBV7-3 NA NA CASSMTGLGDTQYF TGTGCCAGCAGCATGACAGGATTGGGAGATACGCAGTATTTT
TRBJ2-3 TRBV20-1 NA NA CSARRGEATDTQYF TGCAGTGCTAGGCGTGGGGAGGCCACAGATACGCAGTATTTT
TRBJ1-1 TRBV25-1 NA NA CASSALGGGMNTEAFF TGTGCCAGCAGCGCGCTGGGGGGGGGGATGAACACTGAAGCTTTCTTT
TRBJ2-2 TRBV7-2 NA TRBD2 CASSLVAGDSTGELFF TGTGCCAGCAGCTTAGTAGCGGGGGACTCCACCGGGGAGCTGTTTTTT
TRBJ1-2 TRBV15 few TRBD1 CATSRASGQGAPNYGYTF TGTGCCACCAGCAGAGCATCCGGACAGGGGGCACCAAACTATGGCTACACCTTC
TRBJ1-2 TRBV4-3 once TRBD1 CASSQEPFGTDYGYTF TGCGCCAGCAGCCAAGAACCGTTCGGGACAGATTATGGCTACACCTTC
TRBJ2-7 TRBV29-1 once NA CSVPRDGSHEQYF TGCAGCGTTCCCCGGGACGGGTCCCACGAGCAGTACTTC
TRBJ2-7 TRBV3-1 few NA CASSQDLSSYNEQYF TGTGCCAGCAGCCAAGATTTAAGCTCCTACAATGAGCAGTACTTC
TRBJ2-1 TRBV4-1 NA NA CASSPGPLFYEQFF TGCGCCAGCAGTCCGGGACCGCTTTTCTATGAGCAGTTCTTC
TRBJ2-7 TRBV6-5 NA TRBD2 CASSYSSGGSYEQYF TGTGCCAGCAGTTACTCGAGCGGGGGCTCCTACGAGCAGTACTTC
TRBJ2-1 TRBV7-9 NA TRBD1 CASSLVDRKQFF TGTGCCAGCAGCTTAGTGGACAGGAAGCAGTTCTTC
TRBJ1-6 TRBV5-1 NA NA CASSLDGGRIDSPLHF TGCGCCAGCAGCTTGGATGGAGGGCGGATTGATTCACCCCTCCACTTT
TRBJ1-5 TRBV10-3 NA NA CAISEGGMGNQPQHF TGTGCCATCAGTGAAGGGGGTATGGGCAATCAGCCCCAGCATTTT
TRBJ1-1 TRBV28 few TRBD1 CASSSGQGLNTEAFF TGTGCCAGCAGTTCGGGACAGGGGTTGAACACTGAAGCTTTCTTT
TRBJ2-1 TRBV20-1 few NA CSARDMVSNEQFF TGCAGTGCTAGAGACATGGTGAGCAATGAGCAGTTCTTC
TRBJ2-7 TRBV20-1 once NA CSARDLPGGTYEQYF TGCAGTGCTAGAGATCTCCCCGGGGGCACCTACGAGCAGTACTTC
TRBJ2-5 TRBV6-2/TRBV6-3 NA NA CASSLSRQEETQYF TGTGCCAGCTCCCTAAGCCGGCAGGAGGAGACCCAGTACTTC
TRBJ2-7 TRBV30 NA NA CAWSLTRTEQYF TGTGCCTGGAGTCTCACCCGGACCGAGCAGTACTTC
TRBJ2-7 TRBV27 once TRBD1 CASSPWTGEHEQYF TGTGCCAGCAGTCCATGGACAGGGGAACACGAGCAGTACTTC
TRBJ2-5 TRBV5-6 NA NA CASSPGLPRYGQYF TGTGCCAGCAGCCCGGGACTCCCCCGCTACGGGCAGTACTTC
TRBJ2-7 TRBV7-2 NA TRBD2 CASSKRLAGGPTEQYF TGTGCCAGCAGCAAACGACTAGCGGGGGGGCCAACCGAGCAGTACTTC
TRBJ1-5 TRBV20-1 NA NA CSARPGQTNQPQHF TGCAGTGCTAGACCCGGACAGACCAATCAGCCCCAGCATTTT
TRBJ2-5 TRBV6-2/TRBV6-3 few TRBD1 CASSFLDREETQYF TGTGCCAGCAGTTTTCTCGACAGGGAAGAGACCCAGTACTTC
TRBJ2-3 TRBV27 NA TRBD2 CASSSYSPPREDAQSDTQYF TGTGCCAGCAGTTCCTATTCCCCCCCCCGGGAGGACGCACAATCAGATACGCAGTATTTT
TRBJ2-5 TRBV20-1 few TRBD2 CSAVGGGAGETQYF TGCAGTGCCGTAGGCGGGGGGGCTGGGGAGACCCAGTACTTC
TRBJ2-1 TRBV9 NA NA CASSVDSYNERFF TGTGCCAGCAGCGTAGACTCCTACAATGAGCGGTTCTTC
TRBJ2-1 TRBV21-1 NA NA CASSKNTDEPYNEQFF TGTGCCAGCAGCAAAAATACAGATGAACCCTACAATGAGCAGTTCTTC